Below, 14 T cell receptor beta chains from the same sample are listed, as sequenced in a study of cytomegalovirus exposure and HLA in healthy donors. Primers included in the PCR were 60 Vbeta and 13 Jbeta primers. Sequencing was performed with immunoSEQ multiplex PCR; in TCRdb, only in-frame clones are kept and a portion is missing. The table lists around 220,000 clones, around 83% of them singletons. The sample taken for sequencing was PBMCs. The source of these receptors is a girl aged 5 to 17 in good health and CMV-seronegative.

The chain carries TRBV6-5 and TRBJ2-1, with 10 bases fitting TRBD1. Per germline, CDR1 MNHEY and CDR2 SVGAGI. CDR3 size: 16 residues. V lost 4 bases, J lost 4 bases, and 7 bases stayed unmatched. The CDR3 nucleotides read TGTGCCAGCAGTTTAAACCCGGGACAGGGGTACAATGAGCAGTTCTTC. Encoded protein: CASSLNPGQGYNEQFF.

The count of this clone is one. The chain couples TRBV28 to TRBJ1-4, with D unresolved. Deletions cut 6 bases from V and 7 bases from J, with 15 bases between. The CDR3 is 14 residues long. From germline, CDR1 is MDHEN and CDR2 SYDVKM. The CDR3 coding sequence is TGTGCCAGCAGGGCCCAGATCCCTGGTGAAAAACTGTTTTTT. It is translated as CASRAQIPGEKLFF.

This clone has a single count. The genes are TRBV27 and TRBJ2-7; maybe TRBD1 (5 bases). From germline, CDR1 is MNHEY and CDR2 SMNVEV (reference sequence). The CDR3 runs 15 residues. Trimming pared 4 bases from V and 0 bases from J, leaving 13 bases between. The CDR3 reads CASSSTGNPSYEQYF. CDR3 sequence (DNA): TGTGCCAGCAGTTCAACAGGTAACCCCTCCTACGAGCAGTACTTC.

This clone was observed once. The chain combines TRBV5-1 with TRBJ1-2; D uncertain. Trimming cost V 3 bases and J 0 bases, with 18 bases left between them. This CDR3 comprises 17 residues. Germline values: CDR1 SGHRS, CDR2 YFSETQ. The CDR3 DNA is TGCGCCAGCAGCTCGACTACCGGGAGCGAAGCTAACTATGGCTACACCTTC. Amino acids: CASSSTTGSEANYGYTF. The full variable domain, completed using reference TRBV5-1 and TRBJ1-2, is KAGVTQTPRYLIKTRGQQVTLSCSPISGHRSVSWYQQTPGQGLQFLFEYFSETQRNKGNFPGRFSGRQFSNSRSEMNVSTLELGDSALYLCASSSTTGSEANYGYTFGSGTRLTVV.

The chain uses TRBV28 and TRBJ1-2; D is ambiguous. Germline V gives CDR1 MDHEN, CDR2 SYDVKM. This CDR3 region has 12 residues. Between the trimmed V and J ends, which lost 5 bases and 3 bases, there was a span of 7 bases. CDR3 sequence reads: CASSLSDYGYTF. CDR3 in DNA: TGTGCCAGCAGTCTCTCCGACTATGGCTACACCTTC.

This clone was detected only a few times. V usage is TRBV6-5 and J usage is TRBJ2-2, with 7 bases matching TRBD1. Per the germline V gene, CDR1 is MNHEY and CDR2 is SVGAGI. V trimming: 5 bases; J trimming: 2 bases; junction bases outside the gene matches: 5. CDR3 size: 15 residues. The CDR3 here is CASSTGTVNTGELFF. The CDR3 bases are TGTGCCAGCAGTACCGGGACAGTCAACACCGGGGAGCTGTTTTTT.

On this clone: The same CDR3 can be traced to other DNA sequences in this sample. The CDR3 sequence is CASSRGGGNQPQHF. The DNA for the CDR3 is TGTGCCAGCAGTCGAGGGGGCGGGAATCAGCCCCAGCATTTT. This chain connects TRBV6-6 to TRBJ1-5, with 7 bases lining up with TRBD1. Germline CDR1 MNHNY, CDR2 SVGAGI (reference sequence). The CDR3 is 14 residues long. V lost 5 bases, J lost 4 bases, and 5 bases stayed unmatched.

V is TRBV25-1 and J is TRBJ1-4; D perhaps matches TRBD1 (6 bases). Germline CDR1 and CDR2: MGHDK and SYGVNS. The CDR3 totals 14 residues. The V gene lost 6 bases and the J gene lost 8 bases, with 16 bases spanning the gap. The CDR3 nucleotides read TGTGCCAGCAGACCACAGGGTAGAGGAGAAAAACTGTTTTTT. The encoded protein is CASRPQGRGEKLFF.

This chain uses TRBV4-1 with TRBJ2-5; D is uncertain. This CDR3 spans 14 amino acids. Germline V lookup: CDR1 MGHRA, CDR2 YSYEKL. V lost 1 base, J lost 5 bases, and 11 bases lay in between. CDR3 in DNA: TGCGCCAGCAGCCAAGTTCCGTTCGGGGAGACCCAGTACTTC. It specifies CASSQVPFGETQYF.

The chain couples TRBV29-1 to TRBJ1-4; 9 nucleotides match TRBD1. Germline V gives CDR1 SQVTM, CDR2 ANQGSEA. Trimming removed 6 bases from V and 8 bases from J; junction bases left unmatched: 7. This CDR3 region has 13 residues. The CDR3 nucleotides are TGCAGCGTGGGGGGACAGGGCGGGGAAAAACTGTTTTTT. The encoded protein is CSVGGQGGEKLFF.

The rearrangement joins TRBV25-1 to TRBJ1-6, with 9 bases aligning to TRBD1. V trimming: 5 bases; J trimming: 5 bases; junction bases outside the gene matches: 4. This CDR3 contains 15 residues. The germline CDR1 and CDR2 sequences are MGHDK and SYGVNS. The CDR3 loop is CASSRRDRDNSPLHF. The CDR3 DNA reads as TGTGCCAGCAGTAGAAGGGACAGGGATAATTCACCCCTCCACTTT.

The chain employs TRBV30 and TRBJ2-2, with D perhaps TRBD1 (6 bases). V gave up 3 bases and J gave up 4 bases, with 15 bases separating them. The V gene's germline CDR1 is GTSNPN and CDR2 SVGIG (reference sequence). The CDR3 spans 15 residues. The CDR3, as DNA: TGTGCCTGGAGCCCCGGACAGCTCGGCACCGGGGAGCTGTTTTTT. It specifies CAWSPGQLGTGELFF. The whole variable domain, remainder taken from reference TRBV30 and TRBJ2-2, is SQTIHQWPATLVQPVGSPLSLECTVEGTSNPNLYWYRQAAGRGLQLLFYSVGIGQISSEVPQNLSASRPQDRQFILSSKKLLLSDSGFYLCAWSPGQLGTGELFFGEGSRLTVL.

The V gene is TRBV11-2, the J gene TRBJ1-5, with TRBD1 identical over 7 bases. V shed 2 bases and J 1 base; nucleotides not matched to a gene: 2. There are 15 residues in the CDR3. The V gene's germline CDR1 is SGHAT and CDR2 FQNNGV. The CDR3 loop is CASSLLGGSNQPQHF. The CDR3 coding sequence is TGTGCCAGCAGCTTACTAGGGGGCAGCAATCAGCCCCAGCATTTT.

The V call is TRBV10-3, the J call TRBJ1-5; D is undetermined. Per the germline V gene, CDR1 is ENHRY and CDR2 is SYGVKD. V was clipped by 2 bases and J by 6 bases, with 11 bases between them. This CDR3 comprises 14 residues. The CDR3: CAISEMQITQPQHF. The DNA of the CDR3 is TGTGCCATCAGTGAGATGCAGATCACTCAGCCCCAGCATTTT.